The source of this TCR beta chain is a study of cytomegalovirus exposure and HLA in healthy donors. Study conclusions and caveats: Some public TCRs appeared in many individuals, while most sequences were rare. Looking again later, the authors saw that most CMV-associated TCR beta chains seemed HLA-restricted. Sequences of the TCR beta chain were said to predict the HLA-A and HLA-B alleles of most subjects accurately.

PCR was performed using 60 Vbeta and 13 Jbeta primers. Per the original data handling: A later analysis counted 65 million to 90 million unique TCR beta chains, around 10 million shared. TCRdb's table, derived via immunoSEQ multiplex PCR, lists solely in-frame clones and lacks some. V, J and clone size are taken as reported in that table, and D and trimming were inferred from the DNA itself. This sample has fewer than 250,000 clones; approximately 79% occur once, and the top ten carry 0.2% to 0.25%. Comments on this clone: Its target is unknown.

The sequencing input was PBMCs. This TCR came from a girl aged 2-15 years in good health and CMV-seronegative.

The CDR3 protein is CASRAGISHEQYF. The CDR3 bases are TGTGCCAGCAGAGCCGGGATTTCCCACGAGCAGTACTTC. The chain employs TRBV2 and TRBJ2-7; tentative D call: TRBD2 (5 bases). V was cut by 6 bases and J by 5 bases, with 14 bases left in between. CDR1 is SNHLY, CDR2 FYNNEI, per germline. There are 13 residues in the CDR3.